Described below is a single T cell receptor beta chain sequence and its context. Per the original methods: Amplification of reference gene primers was used by the study to estimate nucleated cell counts. Sequencing used immunoSEQ multiplex PCR; TCRdb keeps in-frame clones, though not all of them. D and trimming were read from the DNA, whereas the V and J calls and clone size are those reported in that table. This sample has some 200,000 clones; around 80% occur once, and the top ten carry approximately 14%. The sample is drawn from a study of blood T cell repertoires in COVID-19. Across the whole study: T cells, B-cell-depleted T cells, or PBMCs provided the cDNA or gDNA that served as material.

The CDR3 extends over 17 amino acids. With 7 bases clipped from V and 3 bases from J, the junction kept 11 bases outside the gene matches. CDR1 SNHLY and CDR2 FYNNEI come from the germline V gene. Sequenced material: peripheral blood. This clonotype originated in a man in his thirties or forties with active or convalescent COVID-19. The chain joins TRBV2 to TRBJ2-3, with TRBD2 matching over 12 bases. CDR3 loop: CASIPLRLAGGTDTQYF. As DNA, the CDR3 is TGTGCCAGCATCCCACTGCGGCTAGCGGGAGGGACAGATACGCAGTATTTT. The whole variable domain, filled in from reference TRBV2 and TRBJ2-3, reads EPEVTQTPSHQVTQMGQEVILRCVPISNHLYFYWYRQILGQKVEFLVSFYNNEISEKSEIFDDQFSVERPDGSNFTLKIRSTKLEDSAMYFCASIPLRLAGGTDTQYFGPGTRLTVL.